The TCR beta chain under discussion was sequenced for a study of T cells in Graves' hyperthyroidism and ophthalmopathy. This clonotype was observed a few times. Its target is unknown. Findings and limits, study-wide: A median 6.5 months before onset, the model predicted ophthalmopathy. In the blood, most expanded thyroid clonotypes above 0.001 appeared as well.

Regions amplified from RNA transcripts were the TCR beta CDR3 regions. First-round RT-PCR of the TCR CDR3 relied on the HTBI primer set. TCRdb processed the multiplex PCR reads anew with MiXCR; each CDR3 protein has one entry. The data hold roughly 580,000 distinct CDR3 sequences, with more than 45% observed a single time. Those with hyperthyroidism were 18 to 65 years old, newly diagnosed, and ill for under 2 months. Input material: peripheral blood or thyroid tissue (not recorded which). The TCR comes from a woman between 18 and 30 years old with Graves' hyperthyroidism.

This CDR3 reads CASLKTGTANTEAFF. DNA of the CDR3: TGTGCCAGTCTAAAAACCGGGACAGCGAACACTGAAGCTTTCTTT. The gene calls are TRBV19 and TRBJ1-1; 7 bases are a match to TRBD1. The CDR3 is 15 residues long. Germline CDR1 and CDR2: LNHDA and SQIVND (reference sequence). After removal of 8 bases from V and 1 base from J, the junction contained 10 bases not matched to a gene.